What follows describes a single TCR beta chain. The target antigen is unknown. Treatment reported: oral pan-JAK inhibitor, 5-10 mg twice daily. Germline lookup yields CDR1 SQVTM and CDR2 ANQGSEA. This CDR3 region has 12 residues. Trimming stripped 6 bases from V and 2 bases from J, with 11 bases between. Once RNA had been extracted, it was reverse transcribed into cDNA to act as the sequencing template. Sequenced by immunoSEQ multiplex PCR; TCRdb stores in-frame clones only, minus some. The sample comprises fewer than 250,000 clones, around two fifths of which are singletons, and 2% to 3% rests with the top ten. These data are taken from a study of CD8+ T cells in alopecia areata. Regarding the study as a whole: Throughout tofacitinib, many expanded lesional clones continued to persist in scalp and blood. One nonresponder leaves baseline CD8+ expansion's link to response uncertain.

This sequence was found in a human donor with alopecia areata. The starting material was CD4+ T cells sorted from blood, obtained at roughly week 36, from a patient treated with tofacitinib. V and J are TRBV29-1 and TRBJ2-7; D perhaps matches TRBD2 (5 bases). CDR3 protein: CSVKDGTYEQYF. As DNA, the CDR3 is TGCAGCGTAAAAGACGGGACCTACGAGCAGTACTTC.